Described below is a single TCR beta chain sequence and its context. Its specificity is not known. Each CDR3 protein is one row after TCRdb ran MiXCR on the 5' RACE reads. This sample has 520,000 or so distinct CDR3 sequences, with 20% to 25% found just once. This sample was taken from a study of identical twins. Study-level results: For out-of-frame alpha sequences shared by twins, low generation probability was in excess.

The V gene lost 4 bases and the J gene lost 1 base, with 4 bases spanning the gap. The CDR3 is made up of 11 amino acids. The V gene's germline CDR1 is DFQATT and CDR2 SNEGSKA (reference sequence). A further study also used this sample, focusing on T cells expressing NK-cell markers. That paper notes: NKG2C+ dominant clonotypes from 5 to 7 donors made up roughly 1.0-7.0% of CD8+ T cells. These clonotypes additionally ranked first within the CD3+CD56-NKG2C+ fraction of a handful of donors.

Material: CD4+ T cells sorted from blood. The origin of this receptor is a woman younger than 35 in good health. The rearrangement joins TRBV20-1 to TRBJ1-1, with D unclear. The CDR3 sequence: CSATWNTEAFF. CDR3 in DNA: TGCAGTGCTACGTGGAACACTGAAGCTTTCTTT.